This record concerns one TCR beta chain sequence. It lacks a known antigen. Per-base quality was not reported, and no clone a single base away is much larger than it. Its CDR3 holds 16 amino acids, cysteine through phenylalanine. The CDR3 DNA has 48 bases and is translated from base 1. The germline V gene encodes CDR1 MNHNY and CDR2 SVGAGI (reference sequence). V ends up 6 bases short and J 3 bases short, with an unmatched junction base count of 10. These data are taken from a study of T cell changes during pregnancy in multiple sclerosis (dated 2019 in TCRdb). Study-wide context: The study looked at changes in the T cell repertoire across pregnancy in women with multiple sclerosis.

The library relied on the immunoSEQ multiplex PCR assay. TCRdb retrieved this table from immuneACCESS and kept in-frame rearrangements only. Not all clones are present; in checked studies, unresolved V genes account for under half, and no reason is known for the remainder. In all, the sample holds some 40,000 clones, and over 75% of those were seen once. The top ten clonotypes cover about 4% of the sample. This receptor was identified in a female donor with multiple sclerosis, enrolled in a pregnancy study. Recombination joined TRBV6-6 with TRBJ1-4; 7 bases in the middle match TRBD1. The sample in question was CD8+ T cells from peripheral blood mononuclear cells, obtained in the first trimester of pregnancy. The DNA reads TGTGCCAGCAGCTTTATCGGGACAGCGGCTAATGAAAAACTGTTTTTT. This gives the protein CASSFIGTAANEKLFF.